This TCR beta chain was retrieved from a study of post-analysis software for immune sequencing data. Overall study: Recorded subtypes: relapsing-remitting, secondary progressive, progressive-relapsing; some patients unannotated.

Unique molecular identifiers were carried by the TCR beta cDNA libraries. TCRdb independently ran MiXCR on the PCR reads; one entry per CDR3 protein. The sample carries hundreds of thousands of distinct CDR3 sequences, less than 35% recorded once. The germline V gene has CDR1 MNHEY and CDR2 SVGAGI. This CDR3 contains 15 residues. V shed 0 bases and J shed 3 bases, with 11 bases lying between them. General study findings and limits: Compared with controls, patients had more of 4 to 6 TRBV segments, including TRBV5-6, TRBV5-1 and TRBV20-1. Normalized Chao1 diversity was significantly lower in multiple sclerosis patients than in controls. Samples sharing a preparation batch grouped tightly together when assessed by F measure.

This clonotype was detected only a few times. Its antigen is still unknown. The sequence derives from a girl under 18 with multiple sclerosis. The sequenced material came from blood. The genes are TRBV6-5 and TRBJ1-2; the D gene is possibly TRBD1 (5 bases). CDR3 region: CASSYSGKGYYGYTF. The CDR3 region has the DNA TGTGCCAGCAGTTACTCTGGGAAGGGGTACTATGGCTACACCTTC.